The subject of this entry is one T cell receptor beta chain. Antigen unknown. The iRepertoire nested amplicon-rescue multiplex PCR amplified TCR alpha and beta CDR3s from RNA. TCRdb used MiXCR to reprocess the multiplex PCR reads, holding one entry per CDR3 protein. The top ten hold around 11% of the sample, which has more than 350,000 distinct CDR3 sequences, roughly two fifths seen once. The source of the sample is a study of glioma-infiltrating T cells. Across the study: Glioblastomas were WHO grade IV, sampled at first diagnosis; low-grade were grade II. Glioma patients had dexamethasone for six or fewer days before surgery.

Study outcomes and limitations: Tissue-blood divergence was below expectation in non-neoplastic patients, above in gliomas. Signature shared blood CDR3 motifs were enriched in low-divergence and depleted in high-divergence patients.

The germline V gene has CDR1 SGHTA and CDR2 FQGNSA. The CDR3 extends over 15 amino acids. V was cut by 5 bases and J by 5 bases, with 17 bases left in between. This receptor was taken from a human donor with low-grade glioma or glioblastoma, undergoing nonglioma brain surgery, or in good health (not recorded which). The rearrangement links TRBV7-2 to TRBJ2-3; possible D gene TRBD2, 6 bases. Sequenced material: glioma tissue, nonneoplastic brain tissue, or PBMCs (not recorded which). CDR3 region: CASSATRLEGDTQYF. The CDR3 DNA reads as TGTGCCAGCAGCGCCACACGACTAGAGGGAGATACGCAGTATTTT.